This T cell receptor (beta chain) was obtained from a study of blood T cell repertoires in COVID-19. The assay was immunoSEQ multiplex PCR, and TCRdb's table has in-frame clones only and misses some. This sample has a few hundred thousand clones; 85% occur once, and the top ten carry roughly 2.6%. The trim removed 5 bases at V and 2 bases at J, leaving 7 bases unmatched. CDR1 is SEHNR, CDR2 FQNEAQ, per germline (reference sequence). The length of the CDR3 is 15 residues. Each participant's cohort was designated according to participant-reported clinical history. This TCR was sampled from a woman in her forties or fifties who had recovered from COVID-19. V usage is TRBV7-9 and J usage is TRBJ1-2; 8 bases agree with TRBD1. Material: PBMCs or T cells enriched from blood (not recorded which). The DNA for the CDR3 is TGTGCCAGCAGCCCGGGGACAGGACCGAACTATGGCTACACCTTC. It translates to CASSPGTGPNYGYTF.